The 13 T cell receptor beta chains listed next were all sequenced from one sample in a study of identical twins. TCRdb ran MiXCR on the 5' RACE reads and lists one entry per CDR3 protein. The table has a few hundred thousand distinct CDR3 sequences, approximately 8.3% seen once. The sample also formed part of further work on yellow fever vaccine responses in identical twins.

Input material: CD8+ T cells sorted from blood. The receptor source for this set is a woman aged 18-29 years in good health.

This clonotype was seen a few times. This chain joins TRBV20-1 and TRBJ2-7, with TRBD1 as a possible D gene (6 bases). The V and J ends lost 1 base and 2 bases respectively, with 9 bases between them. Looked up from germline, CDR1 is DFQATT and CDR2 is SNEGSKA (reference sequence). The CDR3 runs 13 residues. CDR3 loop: CSARAWTAYEQYF. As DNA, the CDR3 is TGCAGTGCTAGAGCATGGACAGCCTACGAGCAGTACTTC.

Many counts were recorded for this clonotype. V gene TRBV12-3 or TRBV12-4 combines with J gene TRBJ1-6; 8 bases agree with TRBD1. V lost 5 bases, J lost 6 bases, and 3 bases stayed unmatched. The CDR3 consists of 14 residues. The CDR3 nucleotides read TGTGCCAGCAGTGACAGGGGTTTTAATTCACCCCTCCACTTT. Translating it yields CASSDRGFNSPLHF.

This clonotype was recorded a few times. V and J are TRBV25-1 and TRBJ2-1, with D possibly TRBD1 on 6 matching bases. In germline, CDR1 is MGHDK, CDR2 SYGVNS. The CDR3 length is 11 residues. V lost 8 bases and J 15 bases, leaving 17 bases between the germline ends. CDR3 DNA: TGTGCCAGCGGGTTGGACAGCTTCATGTTCTTC. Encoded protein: CASGLDSFMFF.

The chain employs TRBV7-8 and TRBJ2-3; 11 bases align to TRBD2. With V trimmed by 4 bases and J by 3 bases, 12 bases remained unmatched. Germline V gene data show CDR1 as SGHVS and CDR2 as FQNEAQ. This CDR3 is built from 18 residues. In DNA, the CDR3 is TGTGCCAGCAGCTCACCCACCGCCACTAGCGGGAGAACAGATACGCAGTATTTT. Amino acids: CASSSPTATSGRTDTQYF.

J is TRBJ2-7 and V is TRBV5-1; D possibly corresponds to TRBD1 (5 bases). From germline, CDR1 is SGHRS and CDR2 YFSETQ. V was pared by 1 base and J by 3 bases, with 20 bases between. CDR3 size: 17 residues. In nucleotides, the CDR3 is TGCGCCAGCAGCTTGCCCGGCGAGGCAGGGAAGATCTACGAGCAGTACTTC. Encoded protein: CASSLPGEAGKIYEQYF.

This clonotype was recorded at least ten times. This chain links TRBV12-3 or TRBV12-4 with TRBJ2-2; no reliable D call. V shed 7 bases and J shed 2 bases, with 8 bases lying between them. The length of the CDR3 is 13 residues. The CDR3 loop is CASNPFNTGELFF. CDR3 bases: TGTGCCAGCAACCCCTTTAACACCGGGGAGCTGTTTTTT.

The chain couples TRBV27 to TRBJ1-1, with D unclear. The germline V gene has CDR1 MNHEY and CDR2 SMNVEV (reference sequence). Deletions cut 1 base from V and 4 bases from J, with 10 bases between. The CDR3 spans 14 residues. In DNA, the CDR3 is TGTGCCAGCAGTTTATTCGGGGTCCGCACTGAAGCTTTCTTT. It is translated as CASSLFGVRTEAFF.

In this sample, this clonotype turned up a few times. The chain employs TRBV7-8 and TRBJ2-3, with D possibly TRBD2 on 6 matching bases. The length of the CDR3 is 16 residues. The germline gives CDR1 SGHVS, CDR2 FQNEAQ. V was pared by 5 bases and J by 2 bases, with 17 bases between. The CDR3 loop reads CASSQEGAGITDTQYF. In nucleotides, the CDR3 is TGTGCCAGCAGCCAAGAGGGTGCGGGGATCACAGATACGCAGTATTTT. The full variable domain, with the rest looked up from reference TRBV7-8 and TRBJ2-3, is GAGVSQSPRYKVAKRGQDVALRCDPISGHVSLFWYQQALGQGPEFLTYFQNEAQLDKSGLPSDRFFAERPEGSVSTLKIQRTQQEDSAVYLCASSQEGAGITDTQYFGPGTRLTVL.

For the CDR3, the DNA is TGCGCCAGCAGCTTGCACGACACTGAAGCTTTCTTT. Protein sequence: CASSLHDTEAFF. The chain employs TRBV5-1 and TRBJ1-1; the D is unclear. Per germline, CDR1 SGHRS and CDR2 YFSETQ. The CDR3 spans 12 residues. V was trimmed by 1 base and J by 3 bases, leaving 4 bases between them. Full variable domain (missing parts from reference TRBV5-1 and TRBJ1-1): KAGVTQTPRYLIKTRGQQVTLSCSPISGHRSVSWYQQTPGQGLQFLFEYFSETQRNKGNFPGRFSGRQFSNSRSEMNVSTLELGDSALYLCASSLHDTEAFFGQGTRLTVV.

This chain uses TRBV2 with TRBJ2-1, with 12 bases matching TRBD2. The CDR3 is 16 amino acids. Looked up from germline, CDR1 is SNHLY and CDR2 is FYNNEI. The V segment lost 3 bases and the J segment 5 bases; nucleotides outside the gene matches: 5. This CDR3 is CASSDPSGGVDNEQFF. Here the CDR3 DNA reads TGTGCCAGCAGTGACCCTAGCGGGGGGGTGGACAATGAGCAGTTCTTC.

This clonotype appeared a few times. The CDR3 protein is CASSYWTTGGRSYTF. The DNA of the CDR3 is TGTGCCAGCAGTTACTGGACGACAGGGGGCAGGAGCTACACCTTC. The chain combines TRBV6-5 with TRBJ1-2; 10 bases map to TRBD1. The CDR3 contains 15 residues. V was pared by 1 base and J by 9 bases, with 8 bases of the junction left unmatched. The germline V gene encodes CDR1 MNHEY and CDR2 SVGAGI.

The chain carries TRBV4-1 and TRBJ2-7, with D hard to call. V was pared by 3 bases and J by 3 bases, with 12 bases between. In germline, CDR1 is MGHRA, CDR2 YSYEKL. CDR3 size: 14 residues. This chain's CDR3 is CASSHGPLGYEQYF. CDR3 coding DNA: TGCGCCAGCAGCCACGGGCCACTGGGCTACGAGCAGTACTTC.

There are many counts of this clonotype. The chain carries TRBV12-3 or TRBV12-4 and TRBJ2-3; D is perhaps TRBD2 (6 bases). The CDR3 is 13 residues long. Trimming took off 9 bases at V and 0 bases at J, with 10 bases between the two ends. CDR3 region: CASMGGSTDTQYF. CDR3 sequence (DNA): TGTGCCAGTATGGGGGGAAGCACAGATACGCAGTATTTT.